This T cell receptor (beta chain) was sequenced in a study of T-cell reconstitution after alpha-beta-depleted transplantation in children. Preparation of the TCRbeta library involved a method that used unique molecular identifiers. TCRdb re-analysed the PCR reads in MiXCR, keeping a single row per CDR3 protein. The sample includes 55,000 to 85,000 distinct CDR3 sequences, approximately 11% of them seen just once. This clonotype was seen repeatedly, ten times or more. Its antigen is not known. Findings and limits, study-wide: The study reportedly traced alpha-beta T cells about two months after transplant to several hundred expanded graft clones.

There are 15 residues in the CDR3. The germline V gene has CDR1 SGHAT and CDR2 FQNNGV. V was shortened by 5 bases and J by 2 bases, with 13 bases between the two germline ends. The sequence came from a boy aged 5-17 years with acute myeloid leukemia, due to receive a stem cell transplant. The input for sequencing was PBMCs, taken before TCRalphabeta/CD19-depleted stem cell transplant. The chain recombines TRBV11-2 with TRBJ2-1; TRBD2 might be the D (6 bases). CDR3: CASSNDGRAYNEQFF. The CDR3 DNA sequence: TGTGCCAGCAGCAACGACGGGAGAGCCTACAATGAGCAGTTCTTC.